This T cell receptor beta chain was captured in a study of T cells after posttransplantation cyclophosphamide (dated by TCRdb to 2015 to 2016). About the investigation overall: The study tracked T cell repertoire reconstitution by TRB sequencing after myeloablative bone marrow transplantation using posttransplantation cyclophosphamide as GVHD prophylaxis. Public TRB sequences were searched against a database of over 3,500 sequences associated with responses to pathogens, tumor antigens, self-antigens and alloantigens. Antigen receptor sequencing was done on samples from about 34 PTCy-treated patients and from roughly 17 related bone marrow donors of those patients. TRA and TRB clonality were tightly correlated in ten or so samples, so subsequent TCR analyses focused on TRB only. Blood from all 35 or so PTCy patients with 1-year posttransplant specimens was subjected to TRB sequencing. TRB sequencing was also done on up to about 3 additional blood samples from 2 to 5.2 years after transplant in 3 patients, and on pretransplant blood from 4 patients. Summary of the overall study and its limitations: The TRB repertoires of T cells infiltrating skin or GI tract showed only limited overlap with the TRB repertoires of T cells in blood. Across approximately 45 patients, TRB clonality was highly associated with recipient CMV seropositivity and CMV reactivation, and diversity in PTCy patients was similar to diversity in CNI/methotrexate controls. Donor-recipient similarity was low at 1-2 months but increased during the first year, and donor CD8+ memory clones often dominated later blood repertoires.

Peripheral blood samples were provided by related bone marrow donors on the day of marrow donation. Mononuclear cells from peripheral blood and bone marrow were separated by Ficoll-Hypaque density centrifugation and then cryopreserved. Genomic DNA was used for TRB sequencing, which was performed with the immunoSEQ assay at survey resolution or with the hsTCRB kit. The study's own analysis went as follows. The immunoSEQ software handled the initial read processing, while the LymphoSeq R package was used for the repertoire analyses. Clonality was computed as 1 minus normalized Shannon entropy, and a Gini coefficient was also calculated for each TRB dataset. To infer phenotypes in unsorted samples, TRB sequences from sorted subsets of the recipient or donor were mapped onto the unsorted samples of the same recipient. TCRdb retrieved this table from immuneACCESS and kept in-frame rearrangements only. Not all clones are present; in checked studies, unresolved V genes account for under half, and no reason is known for the remainder. The D gene and trimming were derived from the DNA, and the V and J assignments and clone size from that table. The sample has about 38,000 clones on record, with no singletons. The biggest ten clones account for 2.5% of the sample.

V is cut back by 1 base and J by 7 bases, with 22 bases in the junction unmatched. From the germline V gene (reference sequence), CDR1 is MNHEY and CDR2 is SMNVEV. The CDR3 numbers 20 residues from cysteine through phenylalanine. The entry retains the CDR3 DNA only, 60 bases that are in frame from base 1. The sample holds many counts of this clone. It has no known antigen specificity. No much larger clonotype is one base removed from it; base qualities were not supplied. This sequence uses TRBV27 and TRBJ2-7; the junction holds 10 bases that match TRBD2. This TCR was sampled from a man aged 50-60 years in good health, CMV-negative, and a related stem cell transplant donor. Material: PBMCs. Here the CDR3 is given as CASSLFSKALAGINEREQYF. The DNA reads as follows: TGTGCCAGCAGTTTATTCTCGAAGGCACTAGCGGGGATAAACGAGCGTGAGCAGTACTTC.